These T cell receptor beta chains were read from a single sample in a study of identical twins. One entry per CDR3 protein, called by TCRdb with MiXCR from the 5' RACE reads. Of about 460,000 distinct CDR3 sequences in the sample, around 14% were seen once. A further study also used this sample, focusing on yellow fever vaccine responses in identical twins.

The sample was CD4+ T cells sorted from blood. These receptors were taken from a woman under 30 in good health. Both conserved end residues are part of each CDR3. A D gene is named only where the DNA matches it firmly. Not every row has a clone size; where given, it reads once, few, many or a size class.

CDR3,DNA,J,V,D,size
CASSLSGGEAFF,TGTGCCAGCAGTTTATCGGGGGGTGAAGCTTTCTTT,TRBJ1-1,TRBV28,NA,NA
CASSSPHRGSDTQYF,TGTGCCAGCAGCTCACCCCACAGGGGGTCAGATACGCAGTATTTT,TRBJ2-3,TRBV11-3,TRBD1,NA
CASSPEGLAGVEQFF,TGTGCCAGCAGCCCCGAGGGCCTAGCGGGGGTCGAGCAGTTCTTC,TRBJ2-1,TRBV7-2,TRBD2,NA
CSAQSGLETQYF,TGCAGTGCTCAATCAGGGTTGGAGACCCAGTACTTC,TRBJ2-5,TRBV20-1,NA,few
CASSLGQKSNEQFF,TGTGCCAGCTCACTGGGACAAAAAAGCAATGAGCAGTTCTTC,TRBJ2-1,TRBV18,NA,NA
CSARDPRGPGYEQYF,TGCAGTGCTAGAGATCCCCGGGGCCCTGGGTACGAGCAGTACTTC,TRBJ2-7,TRBV20-1,NA,NA
CASSLDDRGTDTQYF,TGTGCCAGCAGCTTAGACGACAGGGGGACAGATACGCAGTATTTT,TRBJ2-3,TRBV7-8,TRBD1,few
CASSVLAGVFNEQFF,TGTGCCAGCAGCGTACTAGCGGGAGTATTCAATGAGCAGTTCTTC,TRBJ2-1,TRBV11-2,TRBD2,NA
CASSRQSFGYTF,TGTGCCAGCAGCCGTCAGTCTTTTGGCTACACCTTC,TRBJ1-2,TRBV12-3/TRBV12-4,NA,few
CASSYDRVRTDTQYF,TGTGCCAGCAGCTATGACAGGGTACGCACAGATACGCAGTATTTT,TRBJ2-3,TRBV7-2,TRBD1,few
CASSQGTPTQYF,TGTGCCAGCAGCCAAGGGACTCCTACGCAGTATTTT,TRBJ2-3,TRBV3-1,NA,few
CATSRERIRADTQYF,TGTGCCACCAGCAGAGAGAGGATTAGGGCAGATACGCAGTATTTT,TRBJ2-3,TRBV15,NA,NA
CASSFKSSAGVGDTQYF,TGTGCCAGCAGTTTCAAGTCGTCTGCGGGAGTCGGAGATACGCAGTATTTT,TRBJ2-3,TRBV12-3/TRBV12-4,TRBD2,few
CASSPAGSNTGELFF,TGTGCTAGCAGTCCCGCAGGGTCTAACACCGGGGAGCTGTTTTTT,TRBJ2-2,TRBV7-7,NA,NA
CASGKRYNEQFF,TGTGCCAGCGGGAAGCGGTACAATGAGCAGTTCTTC,TRBJ2-1,TRBV6-5,NA,few
CASTLYMGGSLPKNIQYF,TGTGCCAGCACCTTATACATGGGGGGGTCGTTACCCAAAAACATTCAGTACTTC,TRBJ2-4,TRBV12-3/TRBV12-4,TRBD2,NA
CSAVGGRIAAEQYF,TGCAGTGCTGTTGGCGGGCGAATAGCGGCCGAGCAGTACTTC,TRBJ2-7,TRBV20-1,NA,NA
CASKPTGRGELFF,TGTGCCAGCAAACCGACAGGGCGTGGTGAACTGTTTTTT,TRBJ1-4,TRBV12-3/TRBV12-4,TRBD1,many
CSARVTGQTNEKLFF,TGCAGTGCTAGGGTGACAGGCCAAACTAATGAAAAACTGTTTTTT,TRBJ1-4,TRBV20-1,NA,NA
CASSLDSWDRGQGLHF,TGTGCCAGCAGCTTAGATAGCTGGGACCGGGGACAAGGACTCCACTTT,TRBJ1-6,TRBV7-9,NA,NA
CASSLLGQGNYGYTF,TGTGCCAGCAGTCTCCTGGGACAGGGGAACTATGGCTACACCTTC,TRBJ1-2,TRBV12-3/TRBV12-4,TRBD1,many
CAWLRDTYEQYF,TGTGCCTGGTTACGGGACACCTACGAGCAGTACTTC,TRBJ2-7,TRBV30,NA,few
CSAPRGGETQYF,TGCAGTGCTCCTCGGGGAGGAGAGACCCAGTACTTC,TRBJ2-5,TRBV20-1,NA,NA
CSARLAGAPLVSEQYF,TGCAGTGCTCGGCTAGCGGGAGCTCCCCTTGTTTCCGAGCAGTACTTC,TRBJ2-7,TRBV20-1,TRBD2,few
CASSWTRWDRRETQYF,TGTGCCAGCAGCTGGACTCGCTGGGACCGGCGAGAGACCCAGTACTTC,TRBJ2-5,TRBV7-6,NA,NA
CASSGTVGVGELFF,TGTGCCAGCAGTGGGACAGTAGGAGTCGGGGAGCTGTTTTTT,TRBJ2-2,TRBV6-1,NA,few
CSVDRRGGSGTDTQYF,TGCAGCGTTGACAGGCGGGGGGGTTCGGGCACAGATACGCAGTATTTT,TRBJ2-3,TRBV29-1,TRBD2,few
CSVEGQTNTEAFF,TGCAGCGTTGAGGGACAGACGAACACTGAAGCTTTCTTT,TRBJ1-1,TRBV29-1,TRBD1,NA
CASSSGLAGELQYF,TGTGCCAGCAGCTCCGGACTAGCGGGGGAATTACAGTACTTC,TRBJ2-5,TRBV7-9,TRBD2,many
CASSRTTETQYF,TGTGCCAGCAGCCGAACGACCGAGACCCAGTACTTC,TRBJ2-5,TRBV7-2,NA,NA
CASSFPLTSTYEQYF,TGTGCCAGCAGTTTTCCCCTAACTTCTACCTACGAGCAGTACTTC,TRBJ2-7,TRBV28,NA,few
CASSEYRGAQHF,TGTGCCAGCAGTGAATACCGAGGGGCCCAGCATTTT,TRBJ1-5,TRBV2,NA,few
CATSEGPEQYF,TGTGCCACCAGTGAAGGGCCCGAGCAGTACTTC,TRBJ2-7,TRBV24-1,NA,NA
CASSEWQSYEQYF,TGTGCCAGCAGTGAGTGGCAGTCCTACGAGCAGTACTTC,TRBJ2-7,TRBV25-1,NA,few
CASSVSGTYEEQYF,TGTGCCAGCAGCGTAAGCGGTACCTACGAAGAGCAGTACTTC,TRBJ2-7,TRBV9,NA,few
CASSPRREGGDEQFF,TGCGCCAGCAGCCCTCGGCGGGAGGGCGGGGATGAGCAGTTCTTC,TRBJ2-1,TRBV4-3,TRBD2,NA
CASSIRDRVQNEQFF,TGTGCCAGCAGCATCCGGGACAGGGTACAAAATGAGCAGTTCTTC,TRBJ2-1,TRBV3-1,TRBD1,few
CASTYHPGTSGGTSSEQYF,TGTGCCAGCACCTACCATCCCGGGACTAGCGGGGGAACGTCTAGCGAGCAGTACTTC,TRBJ2-7,TRBV6-2/TRBV6-3,TRBD2,NA